This TCR beta chain was sequenced in a study of blood T cell repertoires in COVID-19. Germline V CDR1 and CDR2: SGDLS, YYNGEE. This CDR3 comprises 13 residues. Trimming pared 3 bases from V and 4 bases from J, leaving 8 bases between. TCRdb keeps only in-frame clones here, not all; method: immunoSEQ multiplex PCR. This table holds about 200,000 clones, around 80% found once. The specimen sequenced was peripheral blood. This TCR was sampled from a woman between 50 and 59 years old with acute or convalescent COVID-19. This rearrangement joins TRBV9 to TRBJ1-5, with TRBD1 as a possible D gene (6 bases). CDR3 sequence reads: CASSEGVNQPQHF. The CDR3, as DNA: TGTGCCAGCAGCGAGGGGGTAAATCAGCCCCAGCATTTT. The full variable domain, in which reference TRBV9 and TRBJ1-5 provide the parts outside the CDR3, is DSGVTQTPKHLITATGQRVTLRCSPRSGDLSVYWYQQSLDQGLQFLIQYYNGEERAKGNILERFSAQQFPDLHSELNLSSLELGDSALYFCASSEGVNQPQHFGDGTRLSIL.